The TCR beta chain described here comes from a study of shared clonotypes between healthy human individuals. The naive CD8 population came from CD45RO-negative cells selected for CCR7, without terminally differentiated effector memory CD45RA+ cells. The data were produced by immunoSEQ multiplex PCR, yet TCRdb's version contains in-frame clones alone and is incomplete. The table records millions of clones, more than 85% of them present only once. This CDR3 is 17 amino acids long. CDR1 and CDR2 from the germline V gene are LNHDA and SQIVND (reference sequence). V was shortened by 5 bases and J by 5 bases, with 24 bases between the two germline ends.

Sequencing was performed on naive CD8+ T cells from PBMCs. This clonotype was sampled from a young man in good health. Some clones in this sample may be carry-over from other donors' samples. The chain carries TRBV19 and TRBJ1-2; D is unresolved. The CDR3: CASSVRDYGGVGYGYTF. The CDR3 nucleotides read TGTGCCAGTAGTGTCCGTGACTATGGCGGGGTGGGTTATGGCTACACCTTC.